This entry lists 12 T cell receptor beta chains sequenced from one sample in a study of OX40 agonist ivuxolimab in advanced cancers. Here immunoSEQ multiplex PCR was the method, and the copy in TCRdb shows in-frame clones only, minus some. The table includes about 76,000 clones, roughly 90% detected once. Material: CD4+ or CD8+ T cells sorted from blood, obtained in a trial of the OX40 agonist ivuxolimab. All receptors derive from an adult with an advanced solid tumor such as melanoma, head and neck, liver or kidney cancer.

This chain links TRBV5-1 with TRBJ2-1; 9 nucleotides match TRBD2. The CDR3 covers 16 residues. J gave up 0 bases and V 4 bases, and 5 bases lay outside the gene matches. In germline, CDR1 is SGHRS, CDR2 YFSETQ. The CDR3 loop reads CASSANSGSSYNEQFF. CDR3 nucleotides: TGCGCCAGCAGCGCAAATAGCGGGAGCTCCTACAATGAGCAGTTCTTC.

This sequence joins TRBV18 and TRBJ2-5; the D is unclear. The germline gives CDR1 KGHSH, CDR2 LQKENI. Trimming left V 2 bases short and J 1 base short, with 11 bases between. The CDR3 consists of 15 residues. This CDR3 is CASSPSRNSQETQYF. CDR3 nucleotides: TGTGCCAGCTCACCATCGCGAAACAGCCAAGAGACCCAGTACTTC.

The chain is built from TRBV23-1 and TRBJ2-7, with 8 bases that match TRBD2. TRBV23-1 has ORF status, its function being uncertain. V lost 0 bases to trimming and J lost 2 bases; unmatched junction nucleotides: 15. The CDR3 contains 19 residues. The CDR3 region is CASSQSDSGTEVTPYEQYF. The CDR3 DNA is TGCGCCAGCAGTCAATCGGATAGCGGGACTGAAGTTACCCCCTACGAGCAGTACTTC.

The V and J genes are TRBV5-4 and TRBJ1-4; tentative D call: TRBD1 (5 bases). Germline V gives CDR1 SGHNT, CDR2 YYREEE (reference sequence). There are 16 residues in the CDR3. Trimming left V 4 bases short and J 8 bases short, with 21 bases between. CDR3 residues: CASSTIARDSREKLFF. For the CDR3, the DNA is TGTGCCAGCAGCACCATCGCTCGGGACTCAAGAGAAAAACTGTTTTTT.

This chain joins TRBV6-4 and TRBJ1-2; 8 bases are shared with TRBD1. This CDR3 comprises 13 residues. Germline V lookup: CDR1 MRHNA, CDR2 SNTAGT. Trimming removed 6 bases from V and 8 bases from J; junction bases left unmatched: 8. CDR3 in DNA: TGTGCCAGCAGCGGACAGGGATCGTCCGGCTACACCTTC. Translation: CASSGQGSSGYTF.

Regarding this clone: Distinct nucleotide sequences in the sample also encode this CDR3. The chain is built from TRBV9 and TRBJ2-5, with D perhaps given as TRBD1 or TRBD2 (6 bases each). This CDR3 contains 13 residues. CDR1 is SGDLS and CDR2 is YYNGEE in the germline V gene. V was cut by 0 bases and J by 5 bases, with 8 bases left in between. In DNA, the CDR3 is TGTGCCAGCAGCGTAGAGGGGGGTGAGACCCAGTACTTC. It specifies CASSVEGGETQYF.

V usage is TRBV2 and J usage is TRBJ1-1; no definite D call. V lost 2 bases to trimming and J lost 7 bases, with 11 bases between them. The CDR3 loop spans 13 amino acids. Germline V gives CDR1 SNHLY, CDR2 FYNNEI. This chain's CDR3 is CASSEIGGFEAFF. CDR3 sequence (DNA): TGTGCCAGCAGTGAAATTGGAGGGTTTGAAGCTTTCTTT.

V gene TRBV5-4 combines with J gene TRBJ2-5, with D unresolved. The DNA end is more similar to TRBJ2-7, so the J call may be wrong. Germline loops: CDR1 SGHNT, CDR2 YYREEE (reference sequence). CDR3 length: 14 amino acids. This CDR3 reads CASSLLGASYEQYF. The CDR3 bases are TGTGCCAGCAGCTTGTTGGGTGCCTCCTACGAGCAGTACTTC.

The chain links TRBV6-6 to TRBJ2-2; the match to TRBD2 covers 7 bases. The CDR3 is 12 amino acids. In germline, CDR1 is MNHNY, CDR2 SVGAGI (reference sequence). J lost 9 bases, V lost 6 bases, and 4 bases had no gene match. CDR3 bases: TGTGCCAGCAGCAGACTAGCCCGGGAGCTGTTTTTT. It is translated as CASSRLARELFF.

The rearrangement links TRBV19 to TRBJ1-5; the match to TRBD1 covers 7 bases. From germline, CDR1 is LNHDA and CDR2 SQIVND (reference sequence). The length of the CDR3 is 16 residues. J gave up 4 bases and V 4 bases, and 10 bases lay outside the gene matches. CDR3 amino acids: CASSKRSGTVNQPQHF. CDR3 DNA: TGTGCCAGTAGTAAACGGTCGGGGACAGTTAATCAGCCCCAGCATTTT.

This clone has a single count. This sequence joins TRBV27 and TRBJ2-2; D gene uncertain. CDR1 is MNHEY and CDR2 is SMNVEV in the germline V gene (reference sequence). V lost 3 bases to trimming and J lost 4 bases, with 12 bases between them. This CDR3 comprises 15 residues. CDR3 protein: CASSLLGKGTGELFF. The CDR3 DNA reads TGTGCCAGCAGTTTGTTGGGGAAGGGCACCGGGGAGCTGTTTTTT.

The chain joins TRBV9 to TRBJ2-3; weak D call: TRBD2 (7 bases). This CDR3 region has 14 residues. Trimming stripped 5 bases from V and 2 bases from J, with 12 bases between. Germline CDR1 is SGDLS and CDR2 is YYNGEE. CDR3 protein: CASSLGGATDTQYF. The CDR3 nucleotides read TGTGCCAGCAGTTTAGGGGGGGCCACAGATACGCAGTATTTT.